The 7 T cell receptor beta chains reported below all come from one sample, sequenced in a study of cytomegalovirus exposure and HLA in healthy donors. PCR involved 60 Vbeta and 13 Jbeta primers. Profiling relied on immunoSEQ multiplex PCR, and the TCRdb table lists in-frame clones only, not all of them. The sample includes around 150,000 clones, around 77% seen only once; the top ten take approximately 2.1%. What was sequenced was PBMCs. The receptors come from a man aged 30 to 45 in good health and CMV-seronegative.

The V gene is TRBV25-1, the J gene TRBJ1-3; maybe TRBD1 (5 bases). From germline, CDR1 is MGHDK and CDR2 SYGVNS. The germline V and J ends were trimmed by 3 bases and 4 bases, with 10 bases remaining between them. The CDR3 is made up of 14 amino acids. The CDR3 here is CASSDSDTGNTIYF. In nucleotides, the CDR3 is TGTGCCAGCAGTGATTCGGACACAGGAAACACCATATATTTT.

This chain joins TRBV6-1 and TRBJ1-2; 8 nucleotides agree with TRBD1. Germline lookup yields CDR1 MNHNS and CDR2 SASEGT. This CDR3 comprises 14 residues. J gave up 2 bases and V 4 bases, and 3 bases lay outside the gene matches. The CDR3 region is CASSVGDRNYGYTF. The CDR3, as DNA: TGTGCCAGCAGTGTCGGGGACAGGAACTATGGCTACACCTTC.

The DNA for the CDR3 is TGTGCCAGCACCGCGGGGGGACAGGGGGCCTATGGCTACACCTTC. Translated: CASTAGGQGAYGYTF. The chain has TRBV28 and TRBJ1-2, with 12 bases aligning to TRBD1. V lost 7 bases, J lost 4 bases, and 7 bases stayed unmatched. The CDR3 runs to 15 residues. CDR1 is MDHEN and CDR2 is SYDVKM in the germline V gene.

The chain has TRBV27 and TRBJ2-7; TRBD1 aligns across 7 bases. V trimming: 5 bases; J trimming: 3 bases; junction bases outside the gene matches: 7. Germline V gives CDR1 MNHEY, CDR2 SMNVEV (reference sequence). The CDR3 is 14 amino acids. The CDR3 nucleotides are TGTGCCAGCAGTAGAGAGGGGGCCAACTACGAGCAGTACTTC. This translates into CASSREGANYEQYF.

The chain has TRBV30 and TRBJ2-1; TRBD2 aligns across 8 bases. The CDR3 extends over 14 amino acids. Germline V gives CDR1 GTSNPN, CDR2 SVGIG (reference sequence). Trimming at V came to 2 bases and at J to 7 bases, leaving 7 bases not matched to a gene. The DNA for the CDR3 is TGTGCCTGGAGTTATCTAGCGGGCCTTAATGAGCAGTTCTTC. It translates to CAWSYLAGLNEQFF.

V and J are TRBV2 and TRBJ2-1, with 9 bases matching TRBD1. V lost 3 bases to trimming and J lost 2 bases; unmatched junction nucleotides: 2. This CDR3 spans 15 amino acids. Germline assignment: CDR1 SNHLY and CDR2 FYNNEI. The CDR3 is CASSEDRGTYNEQFF. CDR3 nucleotide sequence: TGTGCCAGCAGTGAGGACAGGGGAACCTACAATGAGCAGTTCTTC. Complete variable domain (other parts from reference TRBV2 and TRBJ2-1): EPEVTQTPSHQVTQMGQEVILRCVPISNHLYFYWYRQILGQKVEFLVSFYNNEISEKSEIFDDQFSVERPDGSNFTLKIRSTKLEDSAMYFCASSEDRGTYNEQFFGPGTRLTVL.

This clone was seen only a few times. The V call is TRBV2, the J call TRBJ2-7; 9 bases agree with TRBD2. Unmatched junction bases numbered 5, after V lost 4 bases and J lost 1 base. The germline V gene encodes CDR1 SNHLY and CDR2 FYNNEI. The CDR3 runs to 15 residues. CDR3 residues: CASSGLAGPSYEQYF. CDR3 nucleotides: TGTGCCAGCAGTGGTCTAGCGGGGCCTTCCTACGAGCAGTACTTC.